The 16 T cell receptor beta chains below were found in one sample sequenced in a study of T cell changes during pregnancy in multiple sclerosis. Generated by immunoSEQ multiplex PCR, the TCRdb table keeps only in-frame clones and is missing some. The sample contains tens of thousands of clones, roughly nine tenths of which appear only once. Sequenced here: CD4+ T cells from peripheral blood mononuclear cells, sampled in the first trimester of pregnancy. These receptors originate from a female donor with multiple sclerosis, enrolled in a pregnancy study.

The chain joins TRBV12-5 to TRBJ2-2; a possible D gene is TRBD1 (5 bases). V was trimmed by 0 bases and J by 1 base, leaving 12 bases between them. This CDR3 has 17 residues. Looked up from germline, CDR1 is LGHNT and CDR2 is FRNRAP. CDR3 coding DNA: TGTGCTAGTGGTTTGGTACTTGGGCAGGGGAACACCGGGGAGCTGTTTTTT. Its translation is CASGLVLGQGNTGELFF.

CDR3 protein: CASSHLDRANYGYTF. The CDR3 DNA follows: TGTGCCAGCAGCCACCTGGACAGAGCTAACTATGGCTACACCTTC. J is TRBJ1-2 and V is TRBV16; possible D gene TRBD1, 6 bases. Trimming stripped 3 bases from V and 0 bases from J, with 11 bases between. CDR1 is KGHSY and CDR2 is FQNENV in the germline V gene. CDR3 size: 15 residues.

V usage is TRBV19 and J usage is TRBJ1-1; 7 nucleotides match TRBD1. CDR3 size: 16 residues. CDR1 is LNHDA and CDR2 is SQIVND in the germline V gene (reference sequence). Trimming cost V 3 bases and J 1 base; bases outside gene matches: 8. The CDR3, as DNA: TGTGCCAGTAGTATGGTGTCGCGACAGGGGAACACTGAAGCTTTCTTT. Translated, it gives CASSMVSRQGNTEAFF.

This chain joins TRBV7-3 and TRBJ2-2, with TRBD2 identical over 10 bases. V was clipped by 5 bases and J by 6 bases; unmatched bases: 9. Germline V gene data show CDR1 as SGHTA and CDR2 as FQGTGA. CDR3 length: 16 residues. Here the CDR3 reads CASSPGERGGSGELFF. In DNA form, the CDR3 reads TGTGCCAGCAGCCCTGGGGAGCGGGGGGGCTCCGGGGAGCTGTTTTTT.

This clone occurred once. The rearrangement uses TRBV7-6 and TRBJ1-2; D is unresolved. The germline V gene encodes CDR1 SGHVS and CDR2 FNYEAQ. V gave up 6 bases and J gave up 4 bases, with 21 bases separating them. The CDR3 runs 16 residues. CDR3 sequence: CASSSTLSSSFYGYTF. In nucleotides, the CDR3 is TGTGCCAGCAGTTCAACTCTCTCGTCTAGTTTCTATGGCTACACCTTC.

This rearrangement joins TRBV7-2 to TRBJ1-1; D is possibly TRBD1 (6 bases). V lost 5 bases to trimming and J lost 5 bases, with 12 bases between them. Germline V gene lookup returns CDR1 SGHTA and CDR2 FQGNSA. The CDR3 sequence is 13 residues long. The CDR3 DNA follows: TGTGCCAGCAGCGTTACAGGGAGAACTGAAGCTTTCTTT. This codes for CASSVTGRTEAFF.

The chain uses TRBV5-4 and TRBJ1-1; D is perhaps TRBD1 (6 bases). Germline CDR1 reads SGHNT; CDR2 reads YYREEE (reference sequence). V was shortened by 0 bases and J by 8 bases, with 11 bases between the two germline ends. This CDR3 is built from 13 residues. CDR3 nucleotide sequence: TGTGCCAGCAGCTTGGTAGGGGGTCCCGAAGCTTTCTTT. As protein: CASSLVGGPEAFF.

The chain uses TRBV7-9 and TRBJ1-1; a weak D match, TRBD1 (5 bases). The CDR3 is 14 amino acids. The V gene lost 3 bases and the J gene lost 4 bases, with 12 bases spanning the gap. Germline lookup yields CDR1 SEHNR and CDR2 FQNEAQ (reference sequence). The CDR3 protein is CASSFVAGITEAFF. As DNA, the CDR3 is TGTGCCAGCAGCTTTGTTGCAGGGATCACTGAAGCTTTCTTT.

CDR3: CASRPVGGNEQFF. Written as DNA, the CDR3 is TGTGCCAGCAGGCCCGTGGGAGGGAATGAGCAGTTCTTC. The chain has TRBV13 and TRBJ2-1; 7 bases map to TRBD2. The CDR3 length is 13 residues. Germline V gene sequence: CDR1 PRHDT, CDR2 FYEKMQ (reference sequence). V dropped 6 bases and J dropped 7; count of bases not matched to a gene: 6.

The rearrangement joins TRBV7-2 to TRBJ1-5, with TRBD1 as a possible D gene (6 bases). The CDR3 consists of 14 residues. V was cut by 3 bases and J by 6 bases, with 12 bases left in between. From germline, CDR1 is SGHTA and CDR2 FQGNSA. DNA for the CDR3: TGTGCCAGCAGCTTGGGGGGGCAGGGTCAGCCCCAGCATTTT. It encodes CASSLGGQGQPQHF. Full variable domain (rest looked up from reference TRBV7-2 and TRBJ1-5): GAGVSQSPSNKVTEKGKDVELRCDPISGHTALYWYRQSLGQGLEFLIYFQGNSAPDKSGLPSDRFSAERTGGSVSTLTIQRTQQEDSAVYLCASSLGGQGQPQHFGDGTRLSIL.

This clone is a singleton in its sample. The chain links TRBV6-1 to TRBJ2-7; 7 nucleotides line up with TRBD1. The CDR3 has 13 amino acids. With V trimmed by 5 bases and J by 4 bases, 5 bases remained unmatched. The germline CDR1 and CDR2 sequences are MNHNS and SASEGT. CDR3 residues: CASSNRGPYEQYF. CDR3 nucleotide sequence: TGTGCCAGCAGTAACAGGGGTCCGTACGAGCAGTACTTC.

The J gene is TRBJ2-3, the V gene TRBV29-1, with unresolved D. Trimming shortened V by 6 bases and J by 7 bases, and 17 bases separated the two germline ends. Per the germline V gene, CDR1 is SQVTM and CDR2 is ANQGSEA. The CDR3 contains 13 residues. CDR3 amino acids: CSVVLGGGNTQYF. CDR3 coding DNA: TGCAGCGTAGTCCTTGGCGGCGGCAATACGCAGTATTTT.

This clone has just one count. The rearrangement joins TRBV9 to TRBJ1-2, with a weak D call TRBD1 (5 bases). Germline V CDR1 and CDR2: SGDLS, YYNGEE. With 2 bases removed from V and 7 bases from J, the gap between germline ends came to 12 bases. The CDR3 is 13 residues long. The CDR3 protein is CASSVGGVSGYTF. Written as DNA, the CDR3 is TGTGCCAGCAGCGTTGGGGGGGTCTCTGGCTACACCTTC.

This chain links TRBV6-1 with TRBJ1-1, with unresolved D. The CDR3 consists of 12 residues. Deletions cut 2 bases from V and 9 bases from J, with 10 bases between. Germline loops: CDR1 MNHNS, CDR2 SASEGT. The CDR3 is CASSERRGKAFF. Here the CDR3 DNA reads TGTGCCAGCAGTGAAAGGCGGGGTAAAGCTTTCTTT.

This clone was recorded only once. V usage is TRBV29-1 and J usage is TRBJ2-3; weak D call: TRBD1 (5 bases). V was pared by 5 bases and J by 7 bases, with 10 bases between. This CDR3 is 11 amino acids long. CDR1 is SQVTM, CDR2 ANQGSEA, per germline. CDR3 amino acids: CSVFPGHTQYF. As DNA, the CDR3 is TGCAGCGTTTTCCCAGGGCATACGCAGTATTTT.

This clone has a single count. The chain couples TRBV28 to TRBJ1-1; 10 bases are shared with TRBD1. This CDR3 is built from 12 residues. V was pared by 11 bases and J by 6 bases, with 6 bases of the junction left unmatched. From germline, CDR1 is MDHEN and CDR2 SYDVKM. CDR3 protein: CAGGQGTSEAFF. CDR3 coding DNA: TGTGCCGGGGGACAGGGGACGTCTGAAGCTTTCTTT.